This T cell receptor (beta chain) emerged from a study of PD-1 blockade in classical Hodgkin lymphoma. Method: immunoSEQ multiplex PCR; TCRdb's copy keeps in-frame clones and lacks some. Of tens of thousands of clones in the sample, 85% to 90% were seen once. Looked up from germline, CDR1 is SGHVS and CDR2 is FQNEAQ. With 0 bases clipped from V and 3 bases from J, the junction kept 11 bases outside the gene matches. The CDR3 covers 19 residues. In every patient, relapse followed autologous stem cell transplantation, while exposure to brentuximab vedotin differed. Sequenced material: peripheral blood mononuclear cells (PBMCs), taken before the second cycle of nivolumab. The clonotype comes from a human donor with classical Hodgkin lymphoma. The chain employs TRBV7-8 and TRBJ2-2; 9 nucleotides match TRBD1. In DNA form, the CDR3 reads TGTGCCAGCAGCTTAGCGCGTGGAGGACAGGGGCCTTACACCGGGGAGCTGTTTTTT. It translates to CASSLARGGQGPYTGELFF.